The next 30 T cell receptor beta chains were all read from a single sample in a study of blood T cell repertoires in COVID-19. Only in-frame clones appear in the TCRdb table, and some are missing; sequencing was by immunoSEQ multiplex PCR. The table has fewer than 200,000 clones, more than 65% seen once. The sequenced sample was PBMCs or T cells enriched from blood (not recorded which). The receptors derive from a man aged 55 to 70 who had recovered from COVID-19.

This clone was picked up one time. The chain is built from TRBV10-3 and TRBJ2-7, with TRBD1 matching over 7 bases. Trimming took 3 bases from V and 6 from J; bases not matched to a gene: 14. The CDR3 runs 16 residues. The germline V gene has CDR1 ENHRY and CDR2 SYGVKD. CDR3 region: CAISDLRTGGRGEQYF. The CDR3 nucleotides read TGTGCCATCAGTGACCTCCGGACAGGCGGCCGGGGCGAGCAGTACTTC.

This clone appeared many times. The chain couples TRBV9 to TRBJ2-1, with 12 bases aligning to TRBD1. This CDR3 is built from 16 residues. From germline, CDR1 is SGDLS and CDR2 YYNGEE. V trimming: 2 bases; J trimming: 8 bases; junction bases outside the gene matches: 8. CDR3 residues: CASSVLPGQGADEQFF. The CDR3 nucleotides read TGTGCCAGCAGCGTTCTACCGGGACAGGGGGCAGATGAGCAGTTCTTC.

The chain couples TRBV24-1 to TRBJ2-2; TRBD2 might be the D (5 bases). Germline V gene data show CDR1 as KGHDR and CDR2 as SFDVKD. The CDR3 sequence is 13 residues long. V lost 7 bases and J 7 bases, leaving 12 bases between the germline ends. The CDR3 spells CATRSTSDGELFF. In DNA form, the CDR3 reads TGTGCCACCAGATCCACTAGTGACGGGGAGCTGTTTTTT.

The CDR3 is CASSLVESSGNTIYF. In DNA form, the CDR3 reads TGTGCCAGCAGCTTAGTAGAAAGCTCTGGAAACACCATATATTTT. The chain recombines TRBV7-9 with TRBJ1-3; D is unclear. The CDR3 extends over 15 amino acids. Looked up from germline, CDR1 is SEHNR and CDR2 is FQNEAQ (reference sequence). With 1 base removed from V and 0 bases from J, the gap between germline ends came to 7 bases.

The CDR3 loop is CASSQGDFVGRVYEQYF. The DNA of the CDR3 is TGTGCCAGCAGCCAAGGGGACTTTGTGGGCAGGGTATACGAGCAGTACTTC. J is TRBJ2-7 and V is TRBV14, with D possibly matching TRBD2 (6 bases). With 1 base removed from V and 4 bases from J, the gap between germline ends came to 20 bases. The CDR3 loop spans 17 amino acids. Germline CDR1 is SGHDN and CDR2 is FVKESK.

This clone was counted a single time. The chain links TRBV19 to TRBJ1-1, with no clear D. Deletions cut 3 bases from V and 4 bases from J, with 9 bases between. The CDR3 covers 13 residues. CDR1 and CDR2 (germline): LNHDA, SQIVND (reference sequence). CDR3 DNA: TGTGCCAGTAGTATCGTGGTTAGCACTGAAGCTTTCTTT. Translated: CASSIVVSTEAFF.

CDR3 bases: TGTGCCAGCAACCCAAGCGGGAGTGTTGGAGAGACCCAGTACTTC. Translation: CASNPSGSVGETQYF. The chain is built from TRBV6-5 and TRBJ2-5, with 8 bases fitting TRBD2. The CDR3 consists of 15 residues. Germline CDR1 MNHEY, CDR2 SVGAGI. V lost 7 bases to trimming and J lost 4 bases; unmatched junction nucleotides: 11.

The CDR3 nucleotides are TGTGCCAGCAGTTTAATGGCAAGGGGCAAAAAACTGTTTTTT. It encodes CASSLMARGKKLFF. The gene calls are TRBV27 and TRBJ1-4, with D maybe TRBD1 (5 bases). V lost 2 bases to trimming and J lost 9 bases, with 13 bases between them. The CDR3 sequence is 14 residues long. Germline V lookup: CDR1 MNHEY, CDR2 SMNVEV (reference sequence).

CDR3 protein: CASSPNGGFGGELFF. As DNA, the CDR3 is TGCGCCAGCAGCCCTAATGGGGGCTTTGGCGGGGAGCTGTTTTTT. The chain recombines TRBV4-1 with TRBJ2-2; the D gene is possibly TRBD1 (6 bases). This CDR3 has 15 residues. Trimming took off 4 bases at V and 7 bases at J, with 16 bases between the two ends. Germline V gene data show CDR1 as MGHRA and CDR2 as YSYEKL.

This chain uses TRBV5-5 with TRBJ2-7, with TRBD1 identical over 7 bases. This CDR3 has 14 residues. Germline CDR1 and CDR2: SGHKS and YYEKEE (reference sequence). The ends lost 2 bases at V and 3 bases at J; junction bases unmatched: 5. This CDR3 is CASSFRDSGYEQYF. In nucleotides, the CDR3 is TGTGCCAGCAGCTTCCGGGACAGTGGCTACGAGCAGTACTTC.

This sequence joins TRBV28 and TRBJ2-1, with TRBD2 matching over 8 bases. The junction had 8 bases not matched to a gene; V was cut back by 5 bases and J by 5 bases. CDR3 length: 15 amino acids. Germline assignment: CDR1 MDHEN and CDR2 SYDVKM. In DNA form, the CDR3 reads TGTGCCAGCAGTACTCTAAGCGGGGGTAACAATGAGCAGTTCTTC. This translates into CASSTLSGGNNEQFF.

Here the CDR3 DNA reads TGTGCCAGCAGCCAAGATTGGGGCGGAGACACCGGGGAGCTGTTTTTT. It codes for CASSQDWGGDTGELFF. The gene calls are TRBV3-1 (or the pseudogene TRBV3-2) and TRBJ2-2; the D gene is possibly TRBD1 (5 bases). The length of the CDR3 is 16 residues. CDR1 and CDR2 (germline): LGHDT, YNNKEL (reference sequence). Trimming pared 0 bases from V and 3 bases from J, leaving 11 bases between.

For this clone: Relative to the germline gene, one junction end is altered; a read error may explain this. The chain employs TRBV3-1 (or the pseudogene TRBV3-2) and TRBJ2-5; a possible D gene is TRBD1 (5 bases). Germline assignment: CDR1 LGHDT and CDR2 YNNKEL (reference sequence). This CDR3 has 12 residues. This chain's CDR3 is CASSQEGTGIHF. The CDR3 bases are TGTGCCAGCAGCCAAGAAGGCACAGGAATTCACTTC.

This sequence joins TRBV10-3 and TRBJ1-2; 7 nucleotides agree with TRBD1. Germline CDR1 and CDR2: ENHRY and SYGVKD. The CDR3 has 16 residues. V shed 6 bases, J shed 4 bases, and the junction held 14 bases outside the gene matches. CDR3 sequence: CAIRPGQSYLSYGYTF. CDR3 bases: TGTGCCATCAGGCCGGGACAGTCATACCTCTCCTATGGCTACACCTTC.

This chain links TRBV4-2 with TRBJ2-3; D is perhaps TRBD2 (6 bases). The CDR3 spans 17 residues. Trimming removed 0 bases at V and 1 base at J, with 14 bases between. Germline assignment: CDR1 LGHNA and CDR2 YNFKEQ. The CDR3 spells CASSQDPKGGGTDTQYF. The CDR3 DNA is TGTGCCAGCAGCCAAGATCCGAAGGGCGGGGGCACAGATACGCAGTATTTT.

The chain combines TRBV15 with TRBJ1-2; 10 positions agree with TRBD1. Per the germline V gene, CDR1 is LNHNV and CDR2 is YYDKDF (reference sequence). J was trimmed by 5 bases and V by 5 bases; bases with no gene match: 11. This CDR3 is 16 amino acids long. The CDR3 coding sequence is TGTGCCACCAGCGGCGCTGGGACAGGGGTTAGATATGGCTACACCTTC. Its protein is CATSGAGTGVRYGYTF.

The CDR3 DNA reads as TGTGCCAGCCTCCCATTCTTGGACAGGGTAGCGGCTGAAGCTTTCTTT. Translation: CASLPFLDRVAAEAFF. The chain couples TRBV28 to TRBJ1-1, with 8 bases lining up with TRBD1. CDR1 MDHEN and CDR2 SYDVKM come from the germline V gene. The CDR3 consists of 16 residues. The V gene end was trimmed by 8 bases and the J gene end by 6 bases; junction bases not matched to a gene: 17. Looking up the rest from reference TRBV28 and TRBJ1-1 gives the full variable domain: DVKVTQSSRYLVKRTGEKVFLECVQDMDHENMFWYRQDPGLGLRLIYFSYDVKMKEKGDIPEGYSVSREKKERFSLILESASTNQTSMYLCASLPFLDRVAAEAFFGQGTRLTVV.

The chain is built from TRBV4-2 and TRBJ1-6, with D perhaps matching TRBD1 (6 bases). The CDR3 runs to 14 residues. Trimming took 0 bases from V and 14 from J, leaving 14 bases between them. The V gene's germline CDR1 is LGHNA and CDR2 YNFKEQ. The DNA of the CDR3 is TGTGCCAGCAGCCAAGATCGGTCTCAGGGGACCCTCCACTTT. It codes for CASSQDRSQGTLHF.

This chain uses TRBV19 with TRBJ1-6; 9 bases align to TRBD1. The CDR3 is 17 residues long. CDR1 is LNHDA and CDR2 is SQIVND in the germline V gene (reference sequence). With V trimmed by 6 bases and J by 5 bases, 11 bases remained unmatched. The CDR3 loop is CASRGTGTGSDNSPLHF. CDR3 DNA: TGTGCCAGTAGGGGGACAGGGACGGGCTCGGATAATTCACCCCTCCACTTT.

The rearrangement uses TRBV21-1 and TRBJ1-2; the table gives TRBD1 as D, unverified against the DNA. TRBV21-1 is a pseudogene. The CDR3 totals 15 residues. CDR3 nucleotides: TGTGCCAGCAGCAAGGAGGACAGGGCACCGGATGGCTACACCTTC. Protein product: CASSKEDRAPDGYTF.

The chain joins TRBV28 to TRBJ1-1; D ambiguous. Trimming removed 8 bases at V and 6 bases at J, with 19 bases between. This CDR3 spans 14 amino acids. In germline, CDR1 is MDHEN, CDR2 SYDVKM. The CDR3 spells CASHLPGLYPEAFF. For the CDR3, the DNA is TGTGCCAGCCACCTTCCAGGACTGTACCCTGAAGCTTTCTTT.

The count of this clone is one. The rearrangement uses TRBV5-8 and TRBJ2-2; 9 nucleotides line up with TRBD1. J was trimmed by 3 bases and V by 5 bases; bases with no gene match: 5. The CDR3 is 15 amino acids. Germline V gene sequence: CDR1 SGHTS, CDR2 YDEGEE. The CDR3, as DNA: TGTGCCAGCAGGAAACGGGACAGGGACACCGGGGAGCTGTTTTTT. Protein sequence: CASRKRDRDTGELFF.

This chain joins TRBV19 and TRBJ1-2; 7 bases align to TRBD1. The V gene's germline CDR1 is LNHDA and CDR2 SQIVND (reference sequence). J gave up 2 bases and V 4 bases, and 7 bases lay outside the gene matches. This CDR3 has 15 amino acids. CDR3 DNA: TGTGCCAGTAGTAAAATGGGACAGCGGAACTATGGCTACACCTTC. The encoded protein is CASSKMGQRNYGYTF.

J is TRBJ2-1 and V is TRBV5-1; TRBD1 is a possible D gene (6 bases). Germline values: CDR1 SGHRS, CDR2 YFSETQ. The V gene lost 4 bases and the J gene lost 4 bases, with 15 bases spanning the gap. This CDR3 region has 15 residues. The CDR3 bases are TGCGCCAGCAGCGCAACCGGGACACCGTACAATGAGCAGTTCTTC. Translation gives CASSATGTPYNEQFF.

The V and J genes are TRBV11-3 and TRBJ2-3, with D unclear. V gave up 3 bases and J gave up 2 bases, with 12 bases separating them. The CDR3 extends over 15 amino acids. Germline-derived CDR1 and CDR2 are SGHNT and YENEEA. The DNA of the CDR3 is TGTGCCAGCAGCTTGCTAGGCGGCTACACAGATACGCAGTATTTT. Its translation is CASSLLGGYTDTQYF.

This clone was recorded a few times. The rearrangement links TRBV7-8 to TRBJ2-7, with TRBD1 identical over 9 bases. Per the germline V gene, CDR1 is SGHVS and CDR2 is FQNEAQ. With 5 bases clipped from V and 7 bases from J, the junction kept 9 bases outside the gene matches. This CDR3 has 14 amino acids. The CDR3 here is CASSIGTGRGEQYF. For the CDR3, the DNA is TGTGCCAGCAGCATCGGGACAGGGCGGGGAGAGCAGTACTTC.

The V gene is TRBV28, the J gene TRBJ2-1; TRBD2 aligns across 10 bases. The CDR3 runs to 16 residues. Germline V gene lookup returns CDR1 MDHEN and CDR2 SYDVKM. The trim removed 3 bases at V and 5 bases at J, leaving 7 bases unmatched. The CDR3 is CASSLASGRLNNEQFF. The CDR3 coding sequence is TGTGCCAGCAGTTTGGCTAGCGGGAGACTAAACAATGAGCAGTTCTTC.

The V gene is TRBV19, the J gene TRBJ1-1, with D unresolved. This CDR3 has 13 amino acids. Trimming left V 11 bases short and J 0 bases short, with 13 bases between. The germline V gene has CDR1 LNHDA and CDR2 SQIVND (reference sequence). CDR3 residues: CAVGGNMNTEAFF. In DNA form, the CDR3 reads TGTGCCGTAGGAGGGAATATGAACACTGAAGCTTTCTTT. The full variable domain, with the rest looked up from reference TRBV19 and TRBJ1-1, is DGGITQSPKYLFRKEGQNVTLSCEQNLNHDAMYWYRQDPGQGLRLIYYSQIVNDFQKGDIAEGYSVSREKKESFPLTVTSAQKNPTAFYLCAVGGNMNTEAFFGQGTRLTVV.

This clone was detected a few times. The genes are TRBV13 and TRBJ1-1; possibly TRBD1 for D (6 bases). CDR3 length: 15 amino acids. V was trimmed by 0 bases and J by 2 bases, leaving 10 bases between them. CDR1 and CDR2 (germline): PRHDT, FYEKMQ (reference sequence). The CDR3 DNA is TGTGCCAGCAGCTTAGGGTACAGGGCAAACACTGAAGCTTTCTTT. Encoded protein: CASSLGYRANTEAFF.

V is TRBV7-2 and J is TRBJ2-1; TRBD2 matches 8 bases. The CDR3 has 15 amino acids. CDR1 and CDR2 (germline): SGHTA, FQGNSA. V trimming: 2 bases; J trimming: 12 bases; junction bases outside the gene matches: 12. The CDR3 sequence: CASSLLREGPLRQFF. The CDR3 coding sequence is TGTGCCAGCAGCTTACTTCGGGAGGGCCCCCTGCGGCAGTTCTTC.